These T cell receptor beta chains were read from a single sample in a study of OX40 agonist ivuxolimab in advanced cancers. Clones were read by immunoSEQ multiplex PCR, and TCRdb kept only the in-frame ones, dropping some. The table includes over 55,000 clones, around 94% detected once. Sample: CD4+ or CD8+ T cells sorted from blood, taken in a trial of the OX40 agonist ivuxolimab. Source of these receptors: an adult with an advanced solid tumor such as melanoma, head and neck, liver or kidney cancer. The CDR3 runs from the conserved cysteine through the conserved F or W. Each record gives: J gene, D gene, clone size, V gene, CDR3 DNA, CDR3 protein. The D gene is left open where the match is weak. Only some rows state a clone size, as once, few, many or a class for expanded clones.

J gene: TRBJ2-1
D gene: .
clone size: .
V gene: TRBV7-9
CDR3 DNA: TGTGCCAGCAGCTTAGATCGGCAGGCCTCACTCTCCTACAATGAGCAGTTCTTC
CDR3 protein: CASSLDRQASLSYNEQFF

J gene: TRBJ2-1
D gene: TRBD1
clone size: .
V gene: TRBV4-1
CDR3 DNA: TGCGCCAGCAGCTCCCAGACAGGGTCGAACAATGAGCAGTTCTTC
CDR3 protein: CASSSQTGSNNEQFF

J gene: TRBJ2-3
D gene: .
clone size: .
V gene: TRBV25-1
CDR3 DNA: TGTGCCAGCAGTGGCCTATACGGCAGTCAGGGAGATACGCAGTATTTT
CDR3 protein: CASSGLYGSQGDTQYF

J gene: TRBJ2-5
D gene: .
clone size: .
V gene: TRBV21-1
CDR3 DNA: TGTGCCAGCAGCAAAGATACAGGGGGCCCAGAGACCCAGTACTTC
CDR3 protein: CASSKDTGGPETQYF

J gene: TRBJ2-7
D gene: .
clone size: once
V gene: TRBV27
CDR3 DNA: TGTGCCAGCGCCACGACAGTCGTCTACGAGCAGTACTTC
CDR3 protein: CASATTVVYEQYF

J gene: TRBJ2-7
D gene: TRBD2
clone size: .
V gene: TRBV6-5
CDR3 DNA: TGTGCCAGCAGTTACCCCGGGGGGGGAGACTACGAGCAGTACTTC
CDR3 protein: CASSYPGGGDYEQYF

J gene: TRBJ2-1
D gene: .
clone size: .
V gene: TRBV7-2
CDR3 DNA: TGTGCCAGCAGCTTGGGCCCTAGCTCCTACAATGAGCAGTTCTTC
CDR3 protein: CASSLGPSSYNEQFF

J gene: TRBJ2-7
D gene: .
clone size: .
V gene: TRBV7-6
CDR3 DNA: TGTGCCAGCAGCTCCCCGGGGCCGTCCTCCCACGAGCAGTACTTC
CDR3 protein: CASSSPGPSSHEQYF

J gene: TRBJ2-3
D gene: .
clone size: .
V gene: TRBV6-5
CDR3 DNA: TGTGCCAGCAGTTACTCGATGCCCGCGGGAGATACGCAGTATTTT
CDR3 protein: CASSYSMPAGDTQYF

J gene: TRBJ2-1
D gene: TRBD2
clone size: once
V gene: TRBV19
CDR3 DNA: TGTGCCAGTAGTGAGCGGGACCCCTACAATGAGCAGTTCTTC
CDR3 protein: CASSERDPYNEQFF

J gene: TRBJ2-1
D gene: .
clone size: .
V gene: TRBV6-5
CDR3 DNA: TGTGCCAGCAGTTACTATGGGGGCGACAATGAGCAGTTCTTC
CDR3 protein: CASSYYGGDNEQFF

J gene: TRBJ2-5
D gene: TRBD2
clone size: once
V gene: TRBV15
CDR3 DNA: TGTGCCACCAGCAGAGATAGAACTAGCGGGAGACGGGGGACCCAGTACTTC
CDR3 protein: CATSRDRTSGRRGTQYF

J gene: TRBJ1-1
D gene: TRBD1
clone size: .
V gene: TRBV28
CDR3 DNA: TGTGCCAGCAGTTTAAGGACAGGGGGGAACACTGAAGCTTTCTTT
CDR3 protein: CASSLRTGGNTEAFF

J gene: TRBJ1-5
D gene: .
clone size: .
V gene: TRBV19
CDR3 DNA: TGTGCCAGTAGTATGGGGGTACCGGCAGGGCCATTCAATCAGCCCCAGCATTTT
CDR3 protein: CASSMGVPAGPFNQPQHF

J gene: TRBJ1-1
D gene: TRBD1
clone size: .
V gene: TRBV9
CDR3 DNA: TGTGCCAGCAGCCCTCGGACAGGGGTGAACACTGAAGCTTTCTTT
CDR3 protein: CASSPRTGVNTEAFF

J gene: TRBJ1-3
D gene: .
clone size: .
V gene: TRBV18
CDR3 DNA: TGTGCCAGCTCACCCTTCGGGGACACCTCCGTGGACACCATATATTTT
CDR3 protein: CASSPFGDTSVDTIYF

J gene: TRBJ2-3
D gene: .
clone size: .
V gene: TRBV7-9
CDR3 DNA: TGTGCCAGCTCCGCCACAGATACGCAGTATTTT
CDR3 protein: CASSATDTQYF

J gene: TRBJ2-7
D gene: .
clone size: .
V gene: TRBV6-5
CDR3 DNA: TGTGCCAGCTGCCAGGGCAGTACCTACGAGCAGTACTTC
CDR3 protein: CASCQGSTYEQYF

J gene: TRBJ1-6
D gene: .
clone size: .
V gene: TRBV5-4
CDR3 DNA: TGTGCCAGCAGCTTGGAGGGAGGGTACTATAATTCACCCCTCCACTTT
CDR3 protein: CASSLEGGYYNSPLHF

J gene: TRBJ1-4
D gene: .
clone size: .
V gene: TRBV4-3
CDR3 DNA: TGCGCCAGCAGCCCCGGGGTACATCACGAAAAACTGTTTTTT
CDR3 protein: CASSPGVHHEKLFF

J gene: TRBJ1-1
D gene: .
clone size: .
V gene: TRBV28
CDR3 DNA: TGTGCCAGCAGCCTCCTCGCCGTCACTGAAGCTTTTTTT
CDR3 protein: CASSLLAVTEAFF

J gene: TRBJ2-7
D gene: TRBD1
clone size: .
V gene: TRBV27
CDR3 DNA: TGTGCCAGCTTCCCACCGGGACAGGTAGGGAGATACGAGCAGTACTTC
CDR3 protein: CASFPPGQVGRYEQYF

J gene: TRBJ2-5
D gene: TRBD2
clone size: .
V gene: TRBV9
CDR3 DNA: TGTGCCAGCAGCGTGGGATCGGGACTAGCGGGAGGCGCCCAGTACTTC
CDR3 protein: CASSVGSGLAGGAQYF

J gene: TRBJ2-7
D gene: .
clone size: .
V gene: TRBV11-2
CDR3 DNA: TGTGCCAGCAGCTTAGAAACCTCGGGCGAGCAGTACTTC
CDR3 protein: CASSLETSGEQYF

J gene: TRBJ2-7
D gene: .
clone size: .
V gene: TRBV21-1
CDR3 DNA: TGTGCCAGCAGCAGGCGGACACCCCCTTACGAGCAGTACTTC
CDR3 protein: CASSRRTPPYEQYF

J gene: TRBJ2-7
D gene: .
clone size: .
V gene: TRBV4-1
CDR3 DNA: TGCGCCAGCAGCCAGGGGACATTCTACGAGCAGTACTTC
CDR3 protein: CASSQGTFYEQYF

J gene: TRBJ2-7
D gene: TRBD2
clone size: .
V gene: TRBV6-6
CDR3 DNA: TGTGCCAGCAGTTGGGAGGGTGGCTACGAGCAGTACTTC
CDR3 protein: CASSWEGGYEQYF

J gene: TRBJ2-3
D gene: .
clone size: .
V gene: TRBV4-3
CDR3 DNA: TGCGCCAGCAGCCAAGAACTAGCAAGCACAGATACGCAGTATTTT
CDR3 protein: CASSQELASTDTQYF

J gene: TRBJ1-1
D gene: .
clone size: .
V gene: TRBV5-1
CDR3 DNA: TGCGCCAGCAGCTTGGAGGTGTTGACGAACACTGAAGCTTTCTTT
CDR3 protein: CASSLEVLTNTEAFF

J gene: TRBJ2-1
D gene: TRBD1
clone size: .
V gene: TRBV27
CDR3 DNA: TGTGCCAGCAACTCAATCCCGGGACAGGGGTACAATGAGCAGTTCTTC
CDR3 protein: CASNSIPGQGYNEQFF

J gene: TRBJ1-2
D gene: TRBD1
clone size: .
V gene: TRBV13
CDR3 DNA: TGTGCCAGCTATCTTTCGGGACAGGGAAGGGACGGCTACACCTTC
CDR3 protein: CASYLSGQGRDGYTF

J gene: TRBJ2-7
D gene: .
clone size: .
V gene: TRBV5-4
CDR3 DNA: TGTGCCAGCAGCTTAGAAGGGATAGCCTACGAGCAGTACTTC
CDR3 protein: CASSLEGIAYEQYF

J gene: TRBJ1-2
D gene: .
clone size: .
V gene: TRBV30
CDR3 DNA: TGTGCCTGGAGGCAGGGGAATGGCTACACCTTC
CDR3 protein: CAWRQGNGYTF

J gene: TRBJ2-1
D gene: .
clone size: .
V gene: TRBV5-1
CDR3 DNA: TGCGCCAGCAGCTTGGCAGGGTCCAATGAGCAGTTCTTC
CDR3 protein: CASSLAGSNEQFF

J gene: TRBJ2-5
D gene: TRBD2
clone size: .
V gene: TRBV19
CDR3 DNA: TGTGCCAGTAGTTCCGGGACTAGCGGAGTGATTGGAGAGACCCAGTACTTC
CDR3 protein: CASSSGTSGVIGETQYF

J gene: TRBJ1-2
D gene: TRBD1
clone size: .
V gene: TRBV27
CDR3 DNA: TGTGCCAGCAGTTTATCTAGGGGGCTCGGCTACACCTTC
CDR3 protein: CASSLSRGLGYTF

J gene: TRBJ2-1
D gene: .
clone size: .
V gene: TRBV6-5
CDR3 DNA: TGTGCCAGCAGTTACTCGGCGGGGAGCTCCTACAATGAGCAGTTCTTC
CDR3 protein: CASSYSAGSSYNEQFF

J gene: TRBJ1-1
D gene: .
clone size: .
V gene: TRBV6-5
CDR3 DNA: TGTGCCAGCAGTTACGGACGGGGAGACACTGAAGCTTTCTTT
CDR3 protein: CASSYGRGDTEAFF

J gene: TRBJ2-7
D gene: TRBD1
clone size: .
V gene: TRBV6-5
CDR3 DNA: TGTGCCAGCACCCGAGGGCCAGGGGGCCGCCGCCGGTACTTC
CDR3 protein: CASTRGPGGRRRYF

J gene: TRBJ2-3
D gene: .
clone size: .
V gene: TRBV29-1
CDR3 DNA: TGCAGCGTTGGCTTCACAGATACGCAGTATTTT
CDR3 protein: CSVGFTDTQYF

J gene: TRBJ2-7
D gene: TRBD1
clone size: .
V gene: TRBV4-3
CDR3 DNA: TGCGCCAGCAGCCAAGATCCGGGACAGGCGATCTACGAGCAGTACTTC
CDR3 protein: CASSQDPGQAIYEQYF

J gene: TRBJ1-4
D gene: .
clone size: .
V gene: TRBV6-1
CDR3 DNA: TGTGCCAGCAGTGAAGCACGGGGACGGCCTAATGAAAAACTGTTTTTT
CDR3 protein: CASSEARGRPNEKLFF

J gene: TRBJ1-1
D gene: .
clone size: .
V gene: TRBV9
CDR3 DNA: TGTGCCAGCAGCGTAGTACCTAACACTGAAGCTTTCTTT
CDR3 protein: CASSVVPNTEAFF

J gene: TRBJ2-2
D gene: .
clone size: once
V gene: TRBV9
CDR3 DNA: TGTGCCACCCGGAGGGGCCGGGACACCGGGGAGCTGTTTTTT
CDR3 protein: CATRRGRDTGELFF

J gene: TRBJ2-7
D gene: .
clone size: .
V gene: TRBV5-5
CDR3 DNA: TGTGCCAGCAGCTTGGTTGGACAGAAGACCTACGAGCAGTACTTC
CDR3 protein: CASSLVGQKTYEQYF

J gene: TRBJ2-3
D gene: TRBD1
clone size: .
V gene: TRBV9
CDR3 DNA: TGTGCCAGCAGCGAGGACAGGGGCGGGGGAGATACGCAGTATTTT
CDR3 protein: CASSEDRGGGDTQYF

J gene: TRBJ2-7
D gene: .
clone size: .
V gene: TRBV10-1
CDR3 DNA: TGCGCCAGCAGTGAGTCGGGCCAGACCTACGAGCAGTACTTC
CDR3 protein: CASSESGQTYEQYF